A selection of T cell receptor beta chains follows, all from one sample in a study of Graves' ophthalmopathy and Graves' hyperthyroidism. TCRdb reprocessed the multiplex PCR reads via MiXCR and lists one record per CDR3 protein. The sample includes roughly 600,000 distinct CDR3 sequences, 39% of them seen just once. The specimen was peripheral blood or thyroid tissue (not recorded which). These receptors were obtained from an adult man with Graves' hyperthyroidism. Both conserved end residues are part of each CDR3. Fields, in order: CDR3 length, J gene, D gene, clone size, V gene, CDR3 DNA, CDR3 protein. The D gene is left open where the match is weak. Not all rows give a size; the values are once, few, many and, for expanded clones, a class.

14 | TRBJ2-5 | - | once | TRBV24-1 | TGTGCCACCAGTGATTCATTGGGGTCCGGGACCCAGTACTTC | CATSDSLGSGTQYF
17 | TRBJ2-5 | TRBD2 | - | TRBV9 | TGTGCCAGCAGCGTAGTCGGTAGCGGGGGGGCCGGAGAGACCCAGTACTTC | CASSVVGSGGAGETQYF
16 | TRBJ2-7 | - | once | TRBV7-2 | TGTGCCAGCAGCTTATTTGGGGACCCAAGCTCCTACGAGCAGTACTTC | CASSLFGDPSSYEQYF
15 | TRBJ1-2 | TRBD1 | many | TRBV11-2 | TGTGCCAGCAGCACTCCAGGGGGGACCTTCTATGGCTACACCTTC | CASSTPGGTFYGYTF
16 | TRBJ2-7 | TRBD2 | few | TRBV4-3 | TGCGCCAGCAGCCAAGGGAGTAGCGGGACCGACTACGAGCAGTACTTC | CASSQGSSGTDYEQYF
15 | TRBJ1-6 | - | - | TRBV7-9 | TGTGCCAGCAGCGTCGGGACGTTGGTTGATTCACCCCTCCACTTT | CASSVGTLVDSPLHF
14 | TRBJ1-3 | - | many | TRBV20-1 | TGCAGTGCCTCGCAAGGGGGTTGGGAAAACACCATATATTTT | CSASQGGWENTIYF
17 | TRBJ2-6 | - | few | TRBV4-1 | TGTGCCAGCAGCAAAGGGGGGGTAGCGGGTGGGGCCAACGTCCTGACTTTC | CASSKGGVAGGANVLTF
15 | TRBJ1-1 | - | - | TRBV10-3 | TGTGCCAGCAGTGACGGACAGTTCTCGAACACTGAAGCTTTCTTT | CASSDGQFSNTEAFF
16 | TRBJ2-1 | - | - | TRBV7-9 | TGTGCCAGCAGCTTGGGCAGGGGGGGTTCGAACAATGAGCAGTTCTTC | CASSLGRGGSNNEQFF
15 | TRBJ1-4 | TRBD1 | - | TRBV19 | TGTGCCAGTAGCCCCCGGACAGGGATGAATGAAAAACTGTTTTTT | CASSPRTGMNEKLFF
13 | TRBJ1-1 | - | many | TRBV7-9 | TGTGCCAGCAGCTCCGAGGGGGAGAGGAAAGCTTTCTTT | CASSSEGERKAFF
20 | TRBJ2-7 | TRBD2 | many | TRBV7-7 | TGTGCTAGCAGCTTACGGTTGGGGAACACGGGCGGGAGGAGATCCTACGAGCAGTACTTC | CASSLRLGNTGGRRSYEQYF
16 | TRBJ1-5 | - | - | TRBV7-2 | TGTGCCAGCAGTTTATGGGCACAGCCATTCAATCAGCCCCAGCATTTT | CASSLWAQPFNQPQHF
15 | TRBJ2-2 | - | - | TRBV4-1 | TGCGCCAGCAGCCAAATGGGGGAGAGGGTCGGGGAGCTGTTTTTT | CASSQMGERVGELFF
18 | TRBJ2-1 | TRBD2 | - | TRBV5-1 | TGCGCCAGCATGGGACTTAGCGGGAGCCGAGTGTCCTACAATGAGCAGTTCTTC | CASMGLSGSRVSYNEQFF
15 | TRBJ2-5 | TRBD2 | - | TRBV12-3/TRBV12-4 | TGTGCCAGCAGTTTCGACGGGGGGGCCGGGGAGACCCAGTACTTC | CASSFDGGAGETQYF
15 | TRBJ2-7 | TRBD2 | - | TRBV15 | TGTGCCACCAGCAGTATAGCGGGGAAAGGATACGAGCAGTACTTC | CATSSIAGKGYEQYF
16 | TRBJ2-5 | TRBD2 | many | TRBV20-1 | TGCAGTGCTAGAGGGGTTAGCGGGAAGTTTGGAGAGACCCAGTACTTC | CSARGVSGKFGETQYF
15 | TRBJ1-1 | TRBD1 | many | TRBV10-2 | TGCGCCAGCAGTGATCAGGGGGCGAGTGACACTGAAGCTTTCTTT | CASSDQGASDTEAFF
13 | TRBJ1-2 | - | many | TRBV5-8 | TGTGCCAGCAGCTTGCTGGGGACCTATGGCTACACCTTC | CASSLLGTYGYTF
14 | TRBJ2-2 | - | few | TRBV10-3 | TGTGCCATCAGCGTAGTGGAAGACACCGGGGAGCTGTTTTTT | CAISVVEDTGELFF
16 | TRBJ2-2 | - | once | TRBV15 | TGTGCCACCAGCAGGGTCAACGTAGGGAACACCGGGGAGCTGTTTTTT | CATSRVNVGNTGELFF
14 | TRBJ1-2 | - | many | TRBV10-3 | TGTGCCATCAGTGGTAACAGGAGGAACTATGGCTACACCTTC | CAISGNRRNYGYTF
16 | TRBJ2-1 | TRBD2 | - | TRBV5-1 | TGCGCCAGCAGCTTGCGGACTAGCGGGAGTCACAATGAGCAGTTCTTC | CASSLRTSGSHNEQFF
14 | TRBJ1-4 | - | many | TRBV15 | TGTGCCACCAGCAGACTGGGGCTAGGGGAAAAACTGTTTTTT | CATSRLGLGEKLFF
16 | TRBJ2-7 | - | - | TRBV3-1 | TGTGCCAGCAGCCAAGTCCCAGGCGTATCCTCCTACGAGCAGTACTTC | CASSQVPGVSSYEQYF
12 | TRBJ2-7 | - | many | TRBV12-3/TRBV12-4 | TGTGCCAGCAGTTTGGCAGCACGGGAGCAGTACTTC | CASSLAAREQYF
15 | TRBJ1-5 | TRBD1 | many | TRBV24-1 | TGTGCCACCAGTGAGCCGGGACAGAGCAATCAGCCCCAGCATTTT | CATSEPGQSNQPQHF
18 | TRBJ2-7 | TRBD1 | - | TRBV7-9 | TGTGCCAGCAGCTTAGTCCCGGGGACAGGGAAAGGCTCCTACGAGCAGTACTTC | CASSLVPGTGKGSYEQYF
14 | TRBJ1-1 | - | many | TRBV7-9 | TGTGCCAGCAGCTCCCGACCCATGAACACTGAAGCTTTCTTT | CASSSRPMNTEAFF
15 | TRBJ1-2 | TRBD1 | many | TRBV5-1 | TGCGCCAGCAGCTTGGCCCCGGACAGGGGTCATGGCTACACCTTC | CASSLAPDRGHGYTF
16 | TRBJ1-3 | - | - | TRBV29-1 | TGCAGCGTGGGAGGTCAGGGGATGAGCTCTGGAAACACCATATATTTT | CSVGGQGMSSGNTIYF
15 | TRBJ2-7 | - | many | TRBV7-9 | TGTGCCAGCAGCCAGGGGTTAGGCGGAATCTACGAGCAGTACTTC | CASSQGLGGIYEQYF
16 | TRBJ2-2 | TRBD2 | many | TRBV7-9 | TGTGCCAGCAGCCCAACTAGCGGGAGTATTTCCGGGGAGCTGTTTTTT | CASSPTSGSISGELFF
13 | TRBJ1-2 | - | - | TRBV20-1 | TGCAGTGCTAGGACCCCGAGGACCAATGGCTACACCTTC | CSARTPRTNGYTF
12 | TRBJ1-5 | - | many | TRBV5-6 | TGTGCCAGCAGCTTGGCAGGGAAGCCCCAGCATTTT | CASSLAGKPQHF
14 | TRBJ1-3 | - | many | TRBV12-3/TRBV12-4 | TGTGCCAGCACGCGGGGGAATGGTGGAAACACCATATATTTT | CASTRGNGGNTIYF
15 | TRBJ2-7 | TRBD2 | many | TRBV7-8 | TGTGCCAGCAGCTTAGTGACAGCGGGAAGGTACGAGCAGTACTTC | CASSLVTAGRYEQYF
14 | TRBJ2-7 | - | many | TRBV7-2 | TGTGCCAGCAGCTTTCCAGGGTCACGCTACGAGCAGTACTTC | CASSFPGSRYEQYF
13 | TRBJ2-3 | - | few | TRBV7-2 | TGTGCCAGCAGCTTAGGAGTGACAGATACGCAGTATTTT | CASSLGVTDTQYF